These 10 T cell receptor beta chains originate from one sample sequenced in a study of cytomegalovirus exposure and HLA in healthy donors. In the PCR, 60 Vbeta and 13 Jbeta primers were used. Only in-frame clones appear in the TCRdb table, and some are missing; sequencing was by immunoSEQ multiplex PCR. This sample has about 78,000 clones; roughly 60% occur once, and the top ten carry around 5.8%. The sequenced sample was PBMCs. The source is a man aged 25 to 40 in good health and CMV-seropositive.

This chain joins TRBV11-2 and TRBJ2-5, with D perhaps matching TRBD2 (5 bases). The V end was cut by 5 bases, the J end by 0 bases, with 7 bases between. The CDR3 loop spans 13 amino acids. Germline loops: CDR1 SGHAT, CDR2 FQNNGV. CDR3 protein: CASSHGDQETQYF. In DNA form, the CDR3 reads TGTGCCAGCAGCCACGGGGACCAAGAGACCCAGTACTTC.

The gene calls are TRBV18 and TRBJ2-2; D is possibly TRBD1 (6 bases). The germline V gene has CDR1 KGHSH and CDR2 LQKENI. Trimming stripped 5 bases from V and 2 bases from J, with 15 bases between. The CDR3 has 16 residues. The CDR3 loop reads CASSIRTEINTGELFF. The CDR3 DNA sequence: TGTGCCAGCTCAATACGGACAGAAATAAACACCGGGGAGCTGTTTTTT.

This clone was seen a few times. The chain links TRBV2 to TRBJ2-3; TRBD1 is a possible D gene (6 bases). The V end lost 3 bases, the J end lost 3 bases, and 10 bases lay between the germline ends. This CDR3 has 14 residues. Germline V gene lookup returns CDR1 SNHLY and CDR2 FYNNEI. This CDR3 reads CASSDGRGTDTQYF. In DNA form, the CDR3 reads TGTGCCAGCAGTGACGGCAGGGGAACAGATACGCAGTATTTT.

This sequence joins TRBV5-1 and TRBJ2-2; 8 bases line up with TRBD1. Germline V gene lookup returns CDR1 SGHRS and CDR2 YFSETQ. The CDR3 has 15 residues. V shed 1 base and J 6 bases; nucleotides not matched to a gene: 5. The CDR3 nucleotides are TGCGCCAGCAGCTTGTCAGGGGGCGCGGCCGGGGAGCTGTTTTTT. This gives the protein CASSLSGGAAGELFF.

This rearrangement joins TRBV5-4 to TRBJ2-1; D is possibly TRBD1 (6 bases). The V and J ends lost 3 bases and 13 bases respectively, with 11 bases between them. The germline V gene has CDR1 SGHNT and CDR2 YYREEE (reference sequence). This CDR3 contains 11 residues. Written as DNA, the CDR3 is TGTGCCAGCAGCTCGGACAGTTCCCAGTTCTTC. Amino acids: CASSSDSSQFF.

The CDR3 region is CASSLVSSEQFF. CDR3 bases: TGTGCCAGCAGCTTGGTATCTAGCGAGCAGTTCTTC. V gene TRBV5-6 combines with J gene TRBJ2-1; D may be TRBD2 (5 bases). The germline gives CDR1 SGHDT, CDR2 YYEEEE. The CDR3 contains 12 residues. The ends were cut back, 0 bases at V and 10 bases at J, with 8 bases in the middle. Filled out from reference TRBV5-6 and TRBJ2-1, the complete variable domain reads DAGVTQSPTHLIKTRGQQVTLRCSPKSGHDTVSWYQQALGQGPQFIFQYYEEEERQRGNFPDRFSGHQFPNYSSELNVNALLLGDSALYLCASSLVSSEQFFGPGTRLTVL.

The rearrangement joins TRBV19 to TRBJ2-7; possible D gene TRBD1, 6 bases. V was pared by 6 bases and J by 4 bases, with 13 bases between. The CDR3 sequence is 13 residues long. Germline V gives CDR1 LNHDA, CDR2 SQIVND (reference sequence). The CDR3 DNA reads TGTGCCAGTAGCCCGGGACAAAATTACGAGCAGTACTTC. It yields the protein CASSPGQNYEQYF.

V usage is TRBV9 and J usage is TRBJ2-5; D is undetermined. This CDR3 has 14 residues. The germline V gene encodes CDR1 SGDLS and CDR2 YYNGEE. Trimming shortened V by 0 bases and J by 1 base, and 7 bases separated the two germline ends. The CDR3, as DNA: TGTGCCAGCAGCGTAGGGTCTACCCAAGAGACCCAGTACTTC. This translates into CASSVGSTQETQYF.

This chain joins TRBV7-7 and TRBJ2-5; the D gene is possibly TRBD1 (6 bases). The CDR3 is 16 amino acids. V dropped 4 bases and J dropped 5 bases, with 20 bases sitting between them. Germline V gene lookup returns CDR1 SSHAT and CDR2 FNYEAQ (reference sequence). CDR3 in DNA: TGTGCCAGCAGCTCTACCCCCATGGGACACTCCGAGACCCAGTACTTC. Its translation is CASSSTPMGHSETQYF.

The chain links TRBV9 to TRBJ2-3; 7 bases are a match to TRBD1. Germline lookup yields CDR1 SGDLS and CDR2 YYNGEE. This CDR3 spans 14 amino acids. V trimming: 4 bases; J trimming: 3 bases; junction bases outside the gene matches: 5. Written as DNA, the CDR3 is TGTGCCAGCAGCCTCCGGACAGGTACAGATACGCAGTATTTT. Translated: CASSLRTGTDTQYF.